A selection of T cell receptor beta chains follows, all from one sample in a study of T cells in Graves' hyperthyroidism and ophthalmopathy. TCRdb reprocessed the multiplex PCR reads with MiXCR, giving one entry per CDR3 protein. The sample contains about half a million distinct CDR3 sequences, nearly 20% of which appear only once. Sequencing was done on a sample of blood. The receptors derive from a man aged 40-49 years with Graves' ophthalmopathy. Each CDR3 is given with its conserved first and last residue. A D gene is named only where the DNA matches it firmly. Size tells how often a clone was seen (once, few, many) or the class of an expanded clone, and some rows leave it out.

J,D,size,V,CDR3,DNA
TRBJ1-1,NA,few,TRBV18,CASSPLTDVVGTEAFF,TGTGCCAGCTCACCACTTACGGACGTGGTCGGTACTGAAGCTTTCTTT
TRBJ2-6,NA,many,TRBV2,CASSEGQPGANVLTF,TGTGCCAGCAGTGAGGGCCAGCCTGGGGCCAACGTCCTGACTTTC
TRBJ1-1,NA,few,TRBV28,CASSLLWGEAFF,TGTGCCAGCAGTTTATTATGGGGTGAAGCTTTCTTT
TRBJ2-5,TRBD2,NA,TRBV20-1,CSARTRGSGGPEGTQYF,TGCAGTGCTAGAACCCGAGGTAGCGGGGGTCCGGAGGGGACCCAGTACTTC
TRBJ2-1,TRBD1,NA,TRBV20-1,CSAGQGFVNEQFF,TGCAGTGCCGGACAGGGGTTTGTCAATGAGCAGTTCTTC
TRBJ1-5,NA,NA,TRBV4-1,CASSQEMAAFQPQHF,TGCGCCAGCAGCCAAGAGATGGCGGCCTTTCAGCCCCAGCATTTT
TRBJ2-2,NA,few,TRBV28,CASSLWAGGGTGELFF,TGTGCCAGCAGTTTATGGGCAGGGGGGGGAACCGGGGAGCTGTTTTTT
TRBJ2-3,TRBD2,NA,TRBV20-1,CSARGLAGGHTDTQYF,TGCAGTGCCCGAGGACTAGCGGGGGGGCACACAGATACGCAGTATTTT
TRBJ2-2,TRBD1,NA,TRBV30,CAWSVGRGHVGELFF,TGTGCCTGGAGTGTGGGTAGGGGGCATGTCGGGGAGCTGTTCTTT
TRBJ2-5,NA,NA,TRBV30,CAWGNRERQETQYF,TGTGCCTGGGGAAACCGGGAAAGACAAGAGACCCAGTACTTC
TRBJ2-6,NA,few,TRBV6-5,CASSYGGRSSGANVLTF,TGTGCCAGCAGTTATGGAGGGAGAAGCTCTGGGGCCAACGTCCTGACTTTC
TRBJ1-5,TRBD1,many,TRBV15,CATSLSGWLPGQGVLYSNQPQHF,TGTGCCACCAGCCTTTCTGGTTGGTTACCGGGACAGGGGGTGCTTTATAGCAATCAGCCCCAGCATTTT
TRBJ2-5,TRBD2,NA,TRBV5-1,CASSPGTSGGIQETQYF,TGCGCCAGCAGCCCCGGGACTAGCGGAGGAATCCAAGAGACCCAGTACTTC
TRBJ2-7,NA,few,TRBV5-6,CASSPGRGPEQYF,TGTGCCAGCAGCCCGGGACGGGGGCCCGAGCAGTACTTC
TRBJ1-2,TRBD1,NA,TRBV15,CATSRRTGGDYGYTF,TGTGCCACCAGCAGAAGGACAGGGGGCGACTATGGCTACACCTTC
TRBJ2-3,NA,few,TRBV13,CASSNEGESTDTQYF,TGTGCCAGCAGCAACGAGGGGGAGAGCACAGATACGCAGTATTTT
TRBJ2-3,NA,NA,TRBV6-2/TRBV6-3,CASSYWGVGTDTQYF,TGTGCCAGCAGTTACTGGGGGGTTGGCACAGATACGCAGTATTTT
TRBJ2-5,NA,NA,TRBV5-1,CASSLQAGYQETQYF,TGCGCCAGCAGCTTGCAAGCTGGGTACCAAGAGACCCAGTACTTC
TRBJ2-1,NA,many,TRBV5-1,CASSPRGEVNEQFF,TGCGCCAGCAGCCCAAGGGGAGAGGTTAATGAGCAGTTCTTC
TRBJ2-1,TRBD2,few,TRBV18,CASSPGLAGVNQFF,TGTGCCAGCTCACCAGGACTAGCGGGAGTAAACCAGTTCTTC
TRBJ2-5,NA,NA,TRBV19,CASRDSVQETQYF,TGTGCCAGTAGAGACAGCGTCCAAGAGACCCAGTACTTC
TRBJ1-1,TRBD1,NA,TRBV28,CASSPPSRGLTEAFF,TGTGCCAGCAGTCCGCCATCAAGGGGGCTCACTGAAGCTTTCTTT
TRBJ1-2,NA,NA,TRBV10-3,CAISEVDYGYTF,TGTGCCATCAGTGAAGTAGACTATGGCTACACCTTC
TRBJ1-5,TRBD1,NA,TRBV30,CAWNQGASGQPQHF,TGTGCCTGGAATCAGGGGGCGAGCGGGCAGCCCCAGCATTTT
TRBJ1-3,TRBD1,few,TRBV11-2,CASSFTGGTSGNTIYF,TGTGCCAGCAGCTTTACAGGGGGTACATCTGGAAACACCATATATTTT
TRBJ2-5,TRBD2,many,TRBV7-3,CASSPSGTSDQETQYF,TGTGCCAGCAGTCCTTCCGGGACTAGCGACCAAGAGACCCAGTACTTC
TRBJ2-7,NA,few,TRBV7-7,CASSLTPSAEQYF,TGTGCTAGCAGCTTAACCCCTTCTGCGGAGCAGTACTTC
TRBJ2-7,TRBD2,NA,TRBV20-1,CSATERGTYEQYF,TGCAGTGCCACCGAGCGGGGGACCTACGAGCAGTACTTC
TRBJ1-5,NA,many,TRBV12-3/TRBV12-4,CASTLGSNQPQHF,TGTGCCAGCACCCTAGGAAGCAATCAGCCCCAGCATTTT
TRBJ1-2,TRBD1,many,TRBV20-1,CSAGGQGASYGYTF,TGCAGTGCTGGGGGACAGGGGGCTAGCTATGGCTACACCTTC
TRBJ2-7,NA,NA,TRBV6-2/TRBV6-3,CASSYGDLRVYEQYF,TGTGCCAGCAGTTACGGGGACTTGCGGGTATACGAGCAGTACTTC
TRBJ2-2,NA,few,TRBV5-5,CASRLYGQNTGELFF,TGTGCCAGCAGGTTATATGGACAAAACACCGGGGAGCTGTTTTTT
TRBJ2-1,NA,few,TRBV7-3,CASSLRYRLDYNEQFF,TGTGCCAGCAGCTTACGGTACAGATTGGACTACAATGAGCAGTTCTTC
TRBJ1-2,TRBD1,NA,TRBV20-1,CSASGVDYRGPRYGYTF,TGCAGTGCTAGCGGGGTTGATTACAGGGGGCCACGCTATGGCTACACCTTC
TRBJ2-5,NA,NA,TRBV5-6,CASSLTAKRTQYF,TGTGCCAGCAGCTTGACAGCCAAGAGAACCCAGTACTTC
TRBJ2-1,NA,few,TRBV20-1,CSAISRGTYNEQFF,TGCAGTGCTATTAGTCGGGGAACCTACAATGAGCAGTTCTTC
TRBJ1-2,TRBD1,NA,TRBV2,CASSESRGPYGYTF,TGTGCCAGCAGTGAGAGTAGGGGGCCATATGGCTACACCTTC
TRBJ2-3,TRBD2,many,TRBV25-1,CASSEYGGGRPDTQYF,TGTGCCAGCAGTGAATACGGGGGGGGGCGTCCAGATACGCAGTATTTT
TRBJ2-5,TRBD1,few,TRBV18,CASSTWTGEAQTQYF,TGTGCCAGCTCAACATGGACAGGGGAGGCGCAGACCCAGTACTTC
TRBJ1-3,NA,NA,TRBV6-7,CASSYPPRWARKCLGGNTIYF,TGTGCCAGCAGTTACCCCCCCCGGTGGGCGAGAAAGTGCCTCGGTGGAAACACCATATATTTT
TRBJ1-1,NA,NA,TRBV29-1,CSVEMVLNTEAFF,TGCAGCGTTGAGATGGTCCTGAACACTGAAGCTTTCTTT
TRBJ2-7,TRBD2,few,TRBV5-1,CASSFAPVGGAYEQYF,TGCGCCAGCAGCTTCGCCCCGGTCGGGGGGGCCTACGAGCAGTACTTC
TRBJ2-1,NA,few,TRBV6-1,CASRKDIYTYNEQFF,TGTGCCAGCAGAAAGGATATATATACCTACAATGAGCAGTTCTTC
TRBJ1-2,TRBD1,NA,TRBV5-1,CASSLETGWDYGYTF,TGCGCCAGCAGCTTAGAGACAGGGTGGGACTATGGCTACACCTTC
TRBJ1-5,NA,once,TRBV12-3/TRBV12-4,CASSFNSRQPQHF,TGTGCCAGCAGTTTTAATTCCCGCCAGCCCCAGCATTTT
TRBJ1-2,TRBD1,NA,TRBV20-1,CSARDWGQRDGYTF,TGCAGTGCTAGAGATTGGGGACAGCGAGATGGCTACACCTTC
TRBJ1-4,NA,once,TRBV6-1,CASRREKLFF,TGTGCCAGCCGTAGGGAAAAACTGTTTTTT
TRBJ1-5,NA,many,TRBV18,CASSRDGQPQHF,TGTGCCAGCTCAAGAGATGGTCAGCCCCAGCATTTT
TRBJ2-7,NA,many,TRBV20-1,CSWTSSSYEQYF,TGCAGTTGGACATCGAGCTCCTACGAGCAGTACTTC
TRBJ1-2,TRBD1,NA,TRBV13,CASSRGTGGWGGYTF,TGTGCCAGCAGCCGCGGGACAGGGGGCTGGGGTGGCTACACCTTC
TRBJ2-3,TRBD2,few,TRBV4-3,CASSQDSTSAYTDTQYF,TGCGCCAGCAGCCAAGATTCGACTAGCGCTTACACAGATACGCAGTATTTT
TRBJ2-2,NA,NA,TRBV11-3,CASSAQGAWSTGGLFF,TGTGCCAGCAGCGCACAGGGTGCATGGAGCACCGGGGGGCTGTTTTTT
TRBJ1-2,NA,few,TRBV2,CASTAENRYYGYTF,TGTGCCAGCACTGCCGAAAACAGATATTATGGCTACACCTTC
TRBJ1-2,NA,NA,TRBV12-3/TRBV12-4,CASTLIREEGYTF,TGTGCCAGCACCCTTATCAGGGAAGAGGGCTACACCTTC
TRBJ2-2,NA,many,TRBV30,CAWSRHTGELFF,TGTGCCTGGAGCCGGCACACCGGGGAGCTGTTTTTT
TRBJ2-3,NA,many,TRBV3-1,CASSRQPQIEQYF,TGTGCCAGCAGTAGACAACCCCAAATAGAGCAGTATTTT